This T cell receptor beta chain emerged from a study of response to subunit inactivated influenza vaccine. TCRdb independently ran MiXCR on the RT-PCR reads; one entry per CDR3 protein. The sample lists some 520,000 distinct CDR3 sequences, 15% to 20% occurring once. V dropped 5 bases and J dropped 4 bases, with 14 bases sitting between them. The CDR3 totals 14 residues. Germline CDR1 and CDR2: SGHTA and FQGTGA. Findings and caveats of the study: T cells newly recruited by each seasonal influenza vaccination are few, the authors suggested.

This clonotype was seen ten or more times. Its antigen remains unknown. The sequences come from CD4+ T cells sorted from PBMCs, collected about 23 months after vaccination. The chain has TRBV7-3 and TRBJ1-1; D remains ambiguous. The sequence was obtained from a man between 50 and 70 years old who received an inactivated influenza vaccine. CDR3: CASSPGTEGTEAFF. The CDR3 DNA reads TGTGCCAGCAGCCCAGGCACAGAGGGCACTGAAGCTTTCTTT.